The 7 T cell receptor beta chains in this list originate from one sample, sequenced in a study of blood T cell repertoires in COVID-19. Libraries were prepared by immunoSEQ multiplex PCR; TCRdb keeps only in-frame clonotypes and omits some of them. The sample lists 70,000 or so clones, roughly 87% occurring once. The specimen sequenced was peripheral blood. The source of these receptors is an elderly woman with acute or convalescent COVID-19.

The CDR3 region has the DNA TGTGCCAGCAGTTACTCGAACTTCCAAGAGACCCAGTACTTC. It specifies CASSYSNFQETQYF. This chain uses TRBV6-6 with TRBJ2-5; unclear D gene. Germline-derived CDR1 and CDR2 are MNHNY and SVGAGI (reference sequence). The CDR3 loop spans 14 amino acids. The V and J ends lost 0 bases and 1 base respectively, with 6 bases between them.

This clone is termed medium-sized. This rearrangement joins TRBV11-2 to TRBJ2-2; TRBD2 matches 9 bases. J was trimmed by 3 bases and V by 5 bases; bases with no gene match: 13. The germline V gene encodes CDR1 SGHAT and CDR2 FQNNGV. This CDR3 has 18 residues. CDR3 loop: CASSGLPREGWDTGELFF. The CDR3 nucleotides read TGTGCCAGCAGCGGACTTCCGCGGGAGGGCTGGGACACCGGGGAGCTGTTTTTT.

The chain employs TRBV27 and TRBJ1-1; tentatively, D is TRBD1 (6 bases). V shed 7 bases and J shed 4 bases, with 19 bases lying between them. CDR3 length equals 15 residues. CDR1 and CDR2 from the germline V gene are MNHEY and SMNVEV (reference sequence). The chain's CDR3 is CASTPGGLGATEAFF. In nucleotides, the CDR3 is TGTGCCAGCACACCTGGGGGCCTGGGGGCCACTGAAGCTTTCTTT.

The rearrangement uses TRBV29-1 and TRBJ1-1, with a weak D call TRBD1 (6 bases). Looked up from germline, CDR1 is SQVTM and CDR2 is ANQGSEA. The ends were cut back, 4 bases at V and 0 bases at J, with 9 bases in the middle. The CDR3 is made up of 13 amino acids. CDR3: CSVGGGMNTEAFF. The CDR3 DNA reads TGCAGCGTTGGGGGGGGCATGAACACTGAAGCTTTCTTT.

The rearrangement links TRBV19 to TRBJ1-2; TRBD1 aligns across 10 bases. Germline V gene sequence: CDR1 LNHDA, CDR2 SQIVND (reference sequence). J lost 3 bases, V lost 7 bases, and 5 bases had no gene match. This CDR3 is 14 amino acids long. The CDR3 DNA is TGTGCCAGTACGGGACAGGGGTTTGACTATGGCTACACCTTC. The encoded protein is CASTGQGFDYGYTF. The full variable domain, with the rest looked up from reference TRBV19 and TRBJ1-2, is DGGITQSPKYLFRKEGQNVTLSCEQNLNHDAMYWYRQDPGQGLRLIYYSQIVNDFQKGDIAEGYSVSREKKESFPLTVTSAQKNPTAFYLCASTGQGFDYGYTFGSGTRLTVV.

CDR3 bases: TGTGCCAGTAGTCTTCGCGGGGGGTATGAGACCCAGTACTTC. Its translation: CASSLRGGYETQYF. V and J are TRBV19 and TRBJ2-5, with 8 nucleotides matching TRBD2. From germline, CDR1 is LNHDA and CDR2 SQIVND (reference sequence). The CDR3 contains 14 residues. Trimming removed 5 bases from V and 5 bases from J; junction bases left unmatched: 7.

The chain employs TRBV7-2 and TRBJ2-3; the match to TRBD1 covers 10 bases. Per germline, CDR1 SGHTA and CDR2 FQGNSA. The CDR3 sequence is 15 residues long. Losses at the gene ends were 5 bases for V and 4 bases for J; bases not matched to a gene: 6. CDR3 DNA: TGTGCCAGCAGCCGGGACAGGGGTGGGGCAGATACGCAGTATTTT. This translates into CASSRDRGGADTQYF.